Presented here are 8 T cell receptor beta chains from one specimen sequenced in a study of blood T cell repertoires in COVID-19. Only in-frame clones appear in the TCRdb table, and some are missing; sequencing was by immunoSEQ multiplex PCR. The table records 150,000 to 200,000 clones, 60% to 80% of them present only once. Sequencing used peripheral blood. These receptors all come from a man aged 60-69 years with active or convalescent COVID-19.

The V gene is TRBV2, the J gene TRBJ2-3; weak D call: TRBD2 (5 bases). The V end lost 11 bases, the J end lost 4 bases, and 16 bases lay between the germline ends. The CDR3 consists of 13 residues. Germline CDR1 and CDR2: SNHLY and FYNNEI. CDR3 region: CAGSGGRADTQYF. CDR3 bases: TGTGCCGGGAGCGGAGGTCGGGCAGATACGCAGTATTTT.

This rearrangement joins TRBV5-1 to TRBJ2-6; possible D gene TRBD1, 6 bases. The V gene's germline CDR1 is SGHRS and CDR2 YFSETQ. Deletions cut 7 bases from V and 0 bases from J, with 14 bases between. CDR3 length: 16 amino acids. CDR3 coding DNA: TGCGCCAGCTCCCCAGGGGACCACTCTGGGGCCAACGTCCTGACTTTC. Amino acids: CASSPGDHSGANVLTF.

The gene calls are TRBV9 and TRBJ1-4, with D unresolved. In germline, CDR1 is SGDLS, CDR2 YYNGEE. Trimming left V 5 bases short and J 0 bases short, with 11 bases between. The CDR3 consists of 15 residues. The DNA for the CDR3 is TGTGCCAGCAGACCAGGAGGTTCAACTAATGAAAAACTGTTTTTT. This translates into CASRPGGSTNEKLFF.

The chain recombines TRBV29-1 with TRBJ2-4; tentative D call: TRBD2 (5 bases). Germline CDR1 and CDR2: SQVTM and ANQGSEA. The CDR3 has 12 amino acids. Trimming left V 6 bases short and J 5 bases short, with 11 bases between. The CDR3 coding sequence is TGCAGCGTCAAAGCGGAAGAAAACATTCAGTACTTC. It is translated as CSVKAEENIQYF.

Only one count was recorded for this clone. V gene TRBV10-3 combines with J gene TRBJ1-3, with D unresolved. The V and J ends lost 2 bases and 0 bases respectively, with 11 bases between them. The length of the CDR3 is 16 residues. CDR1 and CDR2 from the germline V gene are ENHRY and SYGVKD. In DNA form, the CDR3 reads TGTGCCATCAGTGAGGGTCTGGCCCGCTCTGGAAACACCATATATTTT. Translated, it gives CAISEGLARSGNTIYF.

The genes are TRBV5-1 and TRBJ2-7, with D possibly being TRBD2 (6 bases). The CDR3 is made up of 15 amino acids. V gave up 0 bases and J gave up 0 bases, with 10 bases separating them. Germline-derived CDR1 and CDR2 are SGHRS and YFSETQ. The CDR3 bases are TGCGCCAGCAGCTTGGAGCGGGCGAGCTCCTACGAGCAGTACTTC. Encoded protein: CASSLERASSYEQYF.

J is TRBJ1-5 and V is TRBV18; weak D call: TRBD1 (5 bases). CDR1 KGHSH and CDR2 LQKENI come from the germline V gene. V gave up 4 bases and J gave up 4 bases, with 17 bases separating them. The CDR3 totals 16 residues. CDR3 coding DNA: TGTGCCAGCTCACGAACAGGAACAGGTGTAAATCAGCCCCAGCATTTT. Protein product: CASSRTGTGVNQPQHF.

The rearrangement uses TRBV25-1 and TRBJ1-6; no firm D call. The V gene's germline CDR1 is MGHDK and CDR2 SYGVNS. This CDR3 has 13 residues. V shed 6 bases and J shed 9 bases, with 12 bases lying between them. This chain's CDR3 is CASSRLGGSPLHF. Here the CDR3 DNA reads TGTGCCAGCAGCCGGTTAGGCGGTTCACCCCTCCACTTT.